The rows below give T cell receptor beta chains drawn from one sample of a study of neurological immune-mediated disorders. One entry per CDR3 protein, called by TCRdb with MiXCR from the 5' RACE reads. The table lists approximately 77,000 distinct CDR3 sequences, about 9.4% of them singletons, with less than 2% in the top ten. The sequenced material came from PBMCs. All receptors come from a middle-aged man in good health. The CDR3 runs from the conserved cysteine through the conserved F or W. A D gene is named only where the DNA matches it firmly. Rows give clone size only sometimes, using once, few, many, or a class for an expanded clone.

>many|TRBV28|.|TRBJ2-7
CASSRPNYEQYF
TGTGCCAGCAGCCGGCCTAACTACGAGCAGTACTTC
>many|TRBV10-3|TRBD1|TRBJ2-2
CAISGTGGGTNTGELFF
TGTGCCATCAGCGGGACAGGGGGCGGAACGAACACCGGGGAGCTGTTTTTT
>many|TRBV27|.|TRBJ2-5
CASSLASRVETQYF
TGTGCCAGCAGTTTAGCTAGTAGGGTAGAGACCCAGTACTTC
>many|TRBV5-8|TRBD1|TRBJ2-1
CASSLGHRGKWNEQFF
TGTGCCAGCAGCCTTGGGCACAGGGGGAAGTGGAATGAGCAGTTCTTC
>few|TRBV28|TRBD2|TRBJ2-5
CASSVQRGGETQYF
TGTGCCAGCAGTGTCCAGCGGGGAGGTGAGACCCAGTACTTC
>many|TRBV7-8|TRBD2|TRBJ2-5
CASSLELAGERETQYF
TGTGCCAGCAGCTTAGAGCTAGCGGGAGAGCGAGAGACCCAGTACTTC
>many|TRBV20-1|.|TRBJ2-7
CSADTSYEQYF
TGCAGTGCAGACACTAGCTACGAGCAGTACTTC
>many|TRBV4-2|TRBD2|TRBJ2-1
CASSQALLAGGDNEQFF
TGTGCCAGCAGCCAAGCCCTCCTAGCGGGAGGTGACAATGAGCAGTTCTTC
>many|TRBV3-1|.|TRBJ2-2
CASSLVGLNTGELFF
TGTGCCAGCAGCCTCGTCGGGTTGAACACCGGGGAGCTGTTTTTT
>many|TRBV28|.|TRBJ1-2
CASSYSSLWGLGGYTF
TGTGCCAGCTCGTATTCTTCCCTATGGGGGCTAGGCGGCTACACCTTC
>many|TRBV10-3|.|TRBJ2-2
CAISESQRNTGELFF
TGTGCCATCAGTGAGTCCCAGAGAAACACCGGGGAGCTGTTTTTT
>many|TRBV20-1|TRBD2|TRBJ2-7
CSAQPGLASGEGSYEQYF
TGCAGTGCCCAACCGGGACTAGCGTCCGGTGAAGGGTCCTACGAGCAGTACTTC
>.|TRBV18|TRBD2|TRBJ2-1
CASSPGEGNEQFF
TGTGCCAGCTCACCAGGGGAGGGGAATGAGCAGTTCTTC
>many|TRBV7-2|TRBD1|TRBJ2-1
CASSLDRAGGEQFF
TGTGCCAGCAGCTTGGACAGGGCGGGTGGTGAGCAGTTCTTC
>many|TRBV28|.|TRBJ1-5
CASGKTARNQPQHF
TGTGCCAGCGGAAAGACAGCCAGAAATCAGCCCCAGCATTTT
>many|TRBV10-3|.|TRBJ2-3
CAIRDRDLSTDTQYF
TGTGCCATCAGGGACCGGGACCTATCCACAGATACGCAGTATTTT
>many|TRBV3-1|.|TRBJ2-5
CASSQSGTQYF
TGTGCCAGCAGCCAAAGTGGGACCCAGTACTTC
>.|TRBV12-3/TRBV12-4|.|TRBJ2-7
CASSPPDGRVEQYF
TGTGCCAGCAGTCCTCCCGACGGGCGGGTGGAGCAGTACTTC
>.|TRBV20-1|.|TRBJ2-7
CSARTAAYEQYF
TGCAGTGCTAGAACCGCGGCTTACGAGCAGTACTTC
>many|TRBV7-3|.|TRBJ2-1
CASSLRPQGSYNEQFF
TGTGCCAGCAGCTTACGGCCCCAGGGTTCCTACAATGAGCAGTTCTTC
>many|TRBV29-1|TRBD1|TRBJ2-5
CSVPRDSNWETQYF
TGCAGCGTGCCCCGGGACAGCAACTGGGAGACCCAGTACTTC
>many|TRBV7-6|TRBD2|TRBJ2-5
CASSGLVLSETQYF
TGTGCCAGCAGCGGACTAGTCTTGTCAGAGACCCAGTACTTC
>many|TRBV9|.|TRBJ2-1
CASSVAPLTQAYNEQFF
TGTGCCAGCAGCGTAGCCCCTCTGACGCAAGCATACAATGAGCAGTTCTTC
>many|TRBV7-2|.|TRBJ2-1
CASSGDTTTYNEQFF
TGTGCCAGCAGCGGCGACACCACCACCTACAATGAGCAGTTCTTC
>.|TRBV7-2|.|TRBJ2-5
CASSPRDHWGETQYF
TGTGCAAGCAGCCCCCGGGACCACTGGGGGGAGACCCAGTACTTC
>many|TRBV12-3/TRBV12-4|TRBD2|TRBJ2-1
CASSPLERGARNEQFF
TGTGCCAGCAGCCCCTTGGAGCGGGGGGCTAGGAATGAGCAGTTCTTC
>.|TRBV6-5|TRBD1|TRBJ2-5
CASSYSTGGWTQYF
TGTGCCAGCAGTTATTCCACAGGGGGTTGGACCCAGTACTTC
>many|TRBV14|TRBD2|TRBJ2-1
CASSPTLAGVSHEQFF
TGTGCCAGCAGCCCCACGCTAGCGGGAGTATCCCATGAGCAGTTCTTC